One and the same sample provided the 10 T cell receptor beta chains below, sequenced in a study of vaccination and CD4 T cells after COVID-19. Their recognized antigens are unknown. Indicated treatment: approximately nine-day PBMC culture with coronavirus spike peptide pools or control peptides (ViraFEST assay). Harvesting of the unexposed donor's CD4+ T cells predated the COVID-19 pandemic (2011-2018). Researchers used the Oncomine TCR Beta short-read assay to sequence DNA from cultured CD4+ T cells. The template was genomic DNA from cultured CD4+ T cells. TCRdb independently ran MiXCR on the PCR reads; one entry per CDR3 protein. The sample comprises over 8,000 distinct CDR3 sequences, 25% to 30% of which are singletons, and roughly 10% rests with the top ten. The specimen was CD4+ T cells from blood, cultured in vitro. All receptors come from a human donor in good health.

This chain links TRBV29-1 with TRBJ2-3, with TRBD2 matching 14 bases. Germline V gene data show CDR1 as SQVTM and CDR2 as ANQGSEA. With 1 base clipped from V and 7 bases from J, the junction kept 7 bases outside the gene matches. This CDR3 contains 16 residues. The CDR3 is CSVEGGLAGGWYTQYF. In nucleotides, the CDR3 is TGCAGCGTTGAAGGAGGACTAGCGGGAGGTTGGTATACGCAGTATTTT.

This clonotype was detected only a few times. The rearrangement links TRBV27 to TRBJ2-5, with D uncertain. CDR3 length: 13 amino acids. V lost 8 bases, J lost 2 bases, and 12 bases lay in between. Germline CDR1 is MNHEY and CDR2 is SMNVEV (reference sequence). The CDR3 spells CASGWKTQETQYF. CDR3 coding DNA: TGTGCCAGCGGGTGGAAAACGCAAGAGACCCAGTACTTC.

V gene TRBV6-2 or TRBV6-3 combines with J gene TRBJ1-1, with D perhaps TRBD1 (6 bases). The CDR3 is 14 residues long. Trimming cost V 6 bases and J 0 bases, with 11 bases left between them. The germline CDR1 and CDR2 sequences are MNHEY and SVGEGT. Here the CDR3 reads CASSKQGLNTEAFF. Here the CDR3 DNA reads TGTGCCAGCAGCAAACAGGGTCTGAACACTGAAGCTTTCTTT.

This clonotype has only a few counts. The J gene is TRBJ1-1, the V gene TRBV20-1; possible D gene TRBD1, 6 bases. The CDR3 is made up of 15 amino acids. The germline CDR1 and CDR2 sequences are DFQATT and SNEGSKA (reference sequence). V shed 0 bases and J shed 8 bases, with 19 bases lying between them. The CDR3 loop reads CSAREVAGADIEAFF. The CDR3 nucleotides read TGCAGTGCTAGAGAAGTGGCAGGGGCTGACATCGAAGCTTTCTTT.

The rearrangement uses TRBV18 and TRBJ2-2; no firm D call. Trimming shortened V by 3 bases and J by 4 bases, and 9 bases separated the two germline ends. CDR1 and CDR2 (germline): KGHSH, LQKENI. CDR3 length equals 14 residues. The DNA of the CDR3 is TGTGCCAGCTCACCCCCAGCGCGCACCGGGGAGCTGTTTTTT. Its translation is CASSPPARTGELFF.

The count of this clonotype is one. DNA of the CDR3: TGTGCCAGCAGTTTAACGGGGGAGGGGCACTACGAGCAGTACTTC. Translating it yields CASSLTGEGHYEQYF. This chain links TRBV28 with TRBJ2-7; 7 nucleotides match TRBD2. The CDR3 covers 15 residues. Germline trimming cut 2 bases from V and 3 bases from J; bases unmatched to any gene: 7. Germline lookup yields CDR1 MDHEN and CDR2 SYDVKM.

This clonotype was seen a few times. The chain combines TRBV5-1 with TRBJ2-5, with D possibly matching TRBD2 (5 bases). CDR1 SGHRS and CDR2 YFSETQ come from the germline V gene. This CDR3 region has 16 residues. Between the trimmed V and J ends, which lost 0 bases and 0 bases, there was a span of 12 bases. CDR3 DNA sequence: TGCGCCAGCAGCTTGGGGGTTAGCGCCCACCAAGAGACCCAGTACTTC. It specifies CASSLGVSAHQETQYF.

The DNA for the CDR3 is TGTGCCAGCTCTCTGTCGGGGGCACGAAGCTCCTACAATGAGCAGTTCTTC. Protein sequence: CASSLSGARSSYNEQFF. The V gene is TRBV2, the J gene TRBJ2-1; D tentatively fits TRBD1 or TRBD2 (6 bases each). This CDR3 has 17 residues. Looked up from germline, CDR1 is SNHLY and CDR2 is FYNNEI. The V end was cut by 8 bases, the J end by 0 bases, with 20 bases between.

This clonotype has only a few counts. At one end, the junction sequence differs from germline, possibly due to a read error. The chain uses TRBV7-7 and TRBJ2-3, with 9 bases lining up with TRBD2. The CDR3 totals 14 residues. Germline values: CDR1 SSHAT, CDR2 FNYEAQ (reference sequence). As DNA, the CDR3 is TGTGCTAGCAGCCGGACTAGCGGCACAGATACGCAGTATTTT. It encodes CASSRTSGTDTQYF.

The chain has TRBV28 and TRBJ2-7; 10 bases map to TRBD2. From germline, CDR1 is MDHEN and CDR2 SYDVKM. This CDR3 region has 18 residues. Unmatched junction bases numbered 17, after V lost 5 bases and J lost 4 bases. CDR3 coding DNA: TGTGCCAGCAGTCAGGTTGGACTAGCGGCATCCCTGGGGTACGAGCAGTACTTC. Amino acids: CASSQVGLAASLGYEQYF.